The rows below give T cell receptor beta chains drawn from one sample of a study of T cell repertoires in cytomegalovirus infection. Using its own MiXCR run on the reads, TCRdb lists one record per CDR3 protein. The top ten clones hold approximately 18% of a sample with 200,000 to 250,000 distinct CDR3 sequences, roughly 20% of them seen once. The sample taken for sequencing was CD8+ T cells from PBMCs. Every receptor here comes from a human donor in good health (CMV status not recorded). Some clones in this sample may be carry-over from other donors' samples. Each CDR3 is given with its conserved first and last residue. A D gene is named only where the DNA matches it firmly. For some rows the clone size is stated as once, few or many, or as a class when expanded; others skip it.

V gene	clone size	J gene	D gene	CDR3 DNA	CDR3 protein
TRBV12-3/TRBV12-4	NA	TRBJ1-4	NA	TGTGCCAGCAGTCCTAGGACTGGTGGCATCGAAAAACTGTTTTTT	CASSPRTGGIEKLFF
TRBV28	many	TRBJ2-1	TRBD2	TGTGCCAGCAGTTCCGAAAGCGGGGGCGACCCCTACAATGAGCAGTTCTTC	CASSSESGGDPYNEQFF
TRBV12-3/TRBV12-4	NA	TRBJ1-1	TRBD1	TGTGCCAGCAGTTCCCCCAGGGGGTACACTGAAGCTTTCTTT	CASSSPRGYTEAFF
TRBV25-1	few	TRBJ1-2	TRBD1	TGTGCCAGCAGCCGGGACAGGGATTACGCCTTC	CASSRDRDYAF
TRBV9	NA	TRBJ2-7	NA	TGTGCCAGCAGCGTAGGTGGCGGAACCTACGAGCAGTACTTC	CASSVGGGTYEQYF
TRBV10-3	NA	TRBJ2-6	TRBD1	TGTGCCGCACAACAGGGGGCTGGGGCCAACGTCCTGACTTTC	CAAQQGAGANVLTF
TRBV6-1	many	TRBJ2-1	TRBD2	TGTGCCAGCAGATCCTCCGCAGGGACTATACGCCATTCCTACAATGAGCAGTTCTTC	CASRSSAGTIRHSYNEQFF
TRBV7-9	NA	TRBJ2-3	TRBD2	TGTGCCAGCAGCCATATAGACCGGGACTACGGGACAGATACGCAGTATTTT	CASSHIDRDYGTDTQYF
TRBV28	once	TRBJ2-7	TRBD1	TGTGCCAGCAGGGACAGGGGGCCGGTGGACGAGCAGTACTTC	CASRDRGPVDEQYF
TRBV28	few	TRBJ1-2	TRBD1	TGTGCCAGCAGTTTCACAGGGGAAGTTGGCTACACCTTC	CASSFTGEVGYTF
TRBV20-1	NA	TRBJ2-1	TRBD2	TGCAGTGCTTGCACAACCGGGACTAGCGGAGAGCAGTTCTTC	CSACTTGTSGEQFF
TRBV28	NA	TRBJ2-7	TRBD1	TGTGCCAGCAGTACGGGACAGGGGGCGATCAACGAGCAGTACTTC	CASSTGQGAINEQYF
TRBV7-8	many	TRBJ1-4	TRBD1	TGTGCCAGCAGCTCAGACAGGGTTAATGAAAAACTGTTTTTT	CASSSDRVNEKLFF
TRBV7-8	NA	TRBJ2-7	TRBD2	TGTGCCAGCAGCGGACTAGCGGGGGCCCACTACGAGCAGTACTTC	CASSGLAGAHYEQYF
TRBV7-6	many	TRBJ2-7	TRBD1	TGTGCCAGCAGCGACGGAAGGGGGCGTTACGAGCAGTACTTC	CASSDGRGRYEQYF
TRBV2	few	TRBJ2-7	TRBD1	TGTGCCAGCAAGGGACAGCCATCCTACGAGCAGTACTTC	CASKGQPSYEQYF
TRBV29-1	few	TRBJ2-1	NA	TGCAGCGTTGAGGGGCAGGGTTTCCTCTCCTACAATGAGCAGTTCTTC	CSVEGQGFLSYNEQFF
TRBV7-6	many	TRBJ2-1	TRBD2	TGTGCCAGCAGCTTAAGGGGACTAGCGGTGATGTCCTACAATGAGCAGTTCTTC	CASSLRGLAVMSYNEQFF
TRBV7-2	many	TRBJ1-3	NA	TGTGCCAGCAGCTTAAATCCTGGAAACACCATATATTTT	CASSLNPGNTIYF
TRBV20-1	NA	TRBJ2-7	TRBD2	TGCAGTGCTAGTCGCGGGAGCTACGAGCAGTACTTC	CSASRGSYEQYF
TRBV29-1	NA	TRBJ1-1	NA	TGCAGCGCGATGGCAGGGTTGAACACTGAAGCTTTCTTT	CSAMAGLNTEAFF
TRBV29-1	few	TRBJ2-3	NA	TGCAGCGTTGATTTCCTAGAGGCAGATACGCAGTATTTT	CSVDFLEADTQYF
TRBV6-5	NA	TRBJ2-3	NA	TGTGCCAGCAGTTACATGGCTGACACAGATACGCAGTATTTT	CASSYMADTDTQYF
TRBV6-1	many	TRBJ1-3	NA	TGTGCCAGCAGCCTAGACAGAAACACCATATATTTT	CASSLDRNTIYF
TRBV28	few	TRBJ2-3	NA	TGTGCCAGCAGCCCGCTAAGCGGTAGCACAGATACGCAGTATTTT	CASSPLSGSTDTQYF
TRBV7-8	many	TRBJ2-7	NA	TGTGCCAGCAGCTCGTACACCACCTACGAGCAGTACTTC	CASSSYTTYEQYF
TRBV28	NA	TRBJ2-7	NA	TGTGCCAGCAGCGGGTTGGGGACACCCTACGAGCAGTACTTC	CASSGLGTPYEQYF
TRBV11-2	many	TRBJ2-3	NA	TGTGCCAGCAGCTCGGGACTGTCTAGCACAGATACGCAGTATTTT	CASSSGLSSTDTQYF